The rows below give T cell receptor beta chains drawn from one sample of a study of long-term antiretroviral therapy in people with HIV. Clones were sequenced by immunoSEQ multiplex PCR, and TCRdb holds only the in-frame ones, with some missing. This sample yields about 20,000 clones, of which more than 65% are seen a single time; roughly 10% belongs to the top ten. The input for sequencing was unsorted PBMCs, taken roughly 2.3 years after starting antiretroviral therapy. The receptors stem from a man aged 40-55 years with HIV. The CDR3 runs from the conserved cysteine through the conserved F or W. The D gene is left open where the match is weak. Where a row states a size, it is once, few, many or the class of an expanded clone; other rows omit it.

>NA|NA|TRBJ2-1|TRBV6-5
CASGNSRLNEQFF
TGTGCCAGCGGCAATTCAAGGCTCAATGAGCAGTTCTTC
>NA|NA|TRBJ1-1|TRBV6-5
CASRRSRANTEAFF
TGTGCCAGCAGGAGGTCCCGGGCGAACACTGAAGCTTTCTTT
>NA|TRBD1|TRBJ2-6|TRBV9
CASSSRTGGSGASVLTF
TGTGCCAGCAGCTCGCGGACAGGGGGCTCTGGGGCCAGCGTCCTGACTTTC
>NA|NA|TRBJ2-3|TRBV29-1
CSVTGEGKGPDTQYF
TGCAGCGTGACGGGCGAGGGGAAAGGGCCAGATACGCAGTATTTT
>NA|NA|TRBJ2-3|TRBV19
CASGHWDSDTQYF
TGTGCCAGTGGCCACTGGGATTCAGATACGCAGTATTTT
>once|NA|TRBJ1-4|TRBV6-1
CASIMTPGAEKLFF
TGTGCCAGCATAATGACGCCAGGGGCGGAAAAACTGTTTTTT
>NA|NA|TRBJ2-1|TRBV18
CASSPLGSGNEQFF
TGTGCCAGCTCACCGCTGGGGTCGGGCAATGAGCAGTTCTTC
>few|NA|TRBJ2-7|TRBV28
CASTWGGGYEQYF
TGTGCCAGCACCTGGGGGGGCGGGTACGAGCAGTACTTC
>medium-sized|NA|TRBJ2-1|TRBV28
CASSLGTAGEQFF
TGTGCCAGCAGCCTCGGGACGGCGGGTGAGCAGTTCTTC
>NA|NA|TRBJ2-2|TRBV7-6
CASSLASAGTGELFF
TGTGCCAGCAGCTTAGCTAGCGCGGGGACCGGGGAGCTGTTTTTT
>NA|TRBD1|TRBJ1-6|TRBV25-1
CASSGGQGPNSPLHF
TGTGCCAGCAGTGGTGGACAGGGGCCAAATTCACCCCTCCACTTT
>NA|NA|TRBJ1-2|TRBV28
CATSRLIPNYGYTF
TGTGCCACCAGCAGACTGATCCCTAACTATGGCTACACCTTC
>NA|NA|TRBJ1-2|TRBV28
CASSSQVVNYGYTF
TGTGCCAGCAGTTCACAGGTTGTGAACTATGGCTACACCTTC
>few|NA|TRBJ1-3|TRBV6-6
CASVRTTSTGNTIYF
TGTGCCAGCGTCCGGACAACTTCAACCGGAAACACCATATATTTT
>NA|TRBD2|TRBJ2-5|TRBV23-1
CASGRGEETQYF
TGCGCCAGCGGCCGGGGGGAAGAGACCCAGTACTTC
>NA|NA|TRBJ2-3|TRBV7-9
CASSHPGQGTDTQYF
TGTGCCAGCAGCCACCCGGGACAAGGCACAGATACGCAGTATTTT
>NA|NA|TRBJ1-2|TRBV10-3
CAISEGTLVGYTF
TGTGCCATCAGTGAGGGGACGCTGGTTGGCTACACCTTC
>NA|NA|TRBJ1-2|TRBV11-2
CASSSTGLYGYTF
TGTGCCAGCAGCTCAACAGGGCTCTATGGCTACACCTTC
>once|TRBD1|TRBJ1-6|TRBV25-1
CAGRTGYNSPLHF
TGTGCCGGGAGGACAGGGTATAATTCACCCCTCCACTTT
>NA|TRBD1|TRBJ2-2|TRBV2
CASSGTGIGTGELFF
TGTGCCAGCAGTGGGACAGGGATCGGCACCGGGGAGCTGTTTTTT
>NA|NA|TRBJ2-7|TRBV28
CASSSHRSYEQYF
TGTGCCAGCAGTTCGCACAGATCCTACGAGCAGTACTTC
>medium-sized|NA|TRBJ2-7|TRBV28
CASREGGYEQYF
TGTGCCTCCAGGGAGGGGGGTTACGAGCAGTACTTC
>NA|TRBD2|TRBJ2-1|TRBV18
CASSPGLANEQFF
TGTGCCAGCTCACCAGGACTAGCGAATGAGCAGTTCTTC
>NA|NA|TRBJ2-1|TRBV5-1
CASSPFGSGSYNEQFF
TGCGCCAGCAGCCCTTTTGGGTCTGGGTCCTACAATGAGCAGTTCTTC
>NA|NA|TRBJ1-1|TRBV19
CASSALTVNTEAFF
TGTGCCAGTAGTGCCCTAACGGTGAACACTGAAGCTTTCTTT
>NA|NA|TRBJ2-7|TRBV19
CASRVGPTSYEQYF
TGTGCCAGTAGGGTGGGGCCAACCTCCTACGAGCAGTACTTC
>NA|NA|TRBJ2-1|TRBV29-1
CSADSSYNEQFF
TGCAGCGCGGACTCCTCTTACAATGAGCAGTTCTTC
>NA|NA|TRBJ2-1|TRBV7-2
CASSLVPAGGAYNEQFF
TGTGCCAGCAGCTTAGTCCCAGCAGGGGGGGCCTACAATGAGCAGTTCTTC
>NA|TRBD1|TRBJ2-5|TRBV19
CASSETGGVGTETQYF
TGTGCCAGTAGTGAGACAGGGGGAGTCGGTACGGAGACCCAGTACTTC
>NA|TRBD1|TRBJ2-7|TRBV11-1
CASSLNRGREQYF
TGTGCCAGCAGCTTAAACAGGGGGCGTGAGCAGTACTTC
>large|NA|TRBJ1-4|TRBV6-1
CASRALQGGDEKLFF
TGTGCCAGCCGAGCATTACAGGGCGGTGATGAAAAACTGTTTTTT
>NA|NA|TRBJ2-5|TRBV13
CASSPLRRAGETQYF
TGTGCCAGCAGCCCGCTTAGGAGGGCCGGAGAGACCCAGTACTTC
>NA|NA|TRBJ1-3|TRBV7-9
CASRAGVRGNTIYF
TGTGCCAGCAGGGCGGGGGTGAGGGGAAACACCATATATTTT
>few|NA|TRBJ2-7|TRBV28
CASSFGQSKPLSYEQYF
TGTGCCAGCAGTTTTGGGCAGAGCAAACCCCTATCCTACGAGCAGTACTTC
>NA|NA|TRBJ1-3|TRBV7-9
CASSTVGEGTGNTIYF
TGTGCCAGCAGCACTGTGGGGGAGGGAACTGGAAACACCATATATTTT
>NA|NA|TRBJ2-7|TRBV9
CASSVDPGETYEQYF
TGTGCCAGCAGCGTAGACCCAGGGGAGACCTACGAGCAGTACTTC
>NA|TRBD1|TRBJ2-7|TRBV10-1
CASSVGTGSYEQYF
TGCGCCAGCAGTGTTGGGACAGGGTCGTACGAGCAGTACTTC
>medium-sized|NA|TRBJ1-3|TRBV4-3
CASSPGQTGNTIYF
TGCGCCAGCAGCCCCGGACAGACTGGAAACACCATATATTTT
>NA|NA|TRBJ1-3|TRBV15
CATLAGNTIYF
TGTGCCACCCTTGCTGGGAACACCATATATTTT
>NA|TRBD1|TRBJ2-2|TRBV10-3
CAIRGQLNTGELFF
TGTGCCATCAGGGGACAGCTGAACACCGGGGAGCTGTTTTTT
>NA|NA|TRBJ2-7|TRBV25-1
CASAHDGFYGEQYF
TGTGCCAGTGCCCACGACGGATTTTACGGGGAGCAGTACTTC
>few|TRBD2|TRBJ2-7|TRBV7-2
CASSPPGSGSSYEQYF
TGTGCCAGCAGCCCGCCTGGTAGCGGGAGCTCCTACGAGCAGTACTTC
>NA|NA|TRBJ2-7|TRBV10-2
CASSESGGEQYF
TGCGCCAGCAGTGAGTCGGGTGGAGAGCAGTACTTC
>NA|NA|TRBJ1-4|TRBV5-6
CASSSLQERNEKLFF
TGTGCCAGCAGCTCATTACAGGAGCGAAATGAAAAACTGTTTTTT
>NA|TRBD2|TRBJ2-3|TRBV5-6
CASSRGTSVSTDTQYF
TGTGCCAGCAGCCGCGGGACTAGCGTTAGCACAGATACGCAGTATTTT
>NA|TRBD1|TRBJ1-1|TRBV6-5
CASSITTGVVTEAFF
TGTGCCAGCAGCATCACCACAGGGGTAGTCACTGAAGCTTTCTTT
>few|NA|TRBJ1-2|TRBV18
CASPQSYGYTF
TGTGCCAGCCCCCAGAGCTATGGCTACACCTTC
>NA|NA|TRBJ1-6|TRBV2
CASSTDPKYNSPLHF
TGTGCCAGCAGTACGGACCCGAAATATAATTCACCCCTCCACTTT
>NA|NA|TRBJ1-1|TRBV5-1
CASSLAGLQSVTNTEAFF
TGCGCCAGCAGCTTGGCGGGGCTGCAATCTGTTACGAACACTGAAGCTTTCTTT
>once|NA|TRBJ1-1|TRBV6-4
CASSRVRGTEAFF
TGTGCCAGCAGTAGGGTTAGGGGGACTGAAGCTTTCTTT